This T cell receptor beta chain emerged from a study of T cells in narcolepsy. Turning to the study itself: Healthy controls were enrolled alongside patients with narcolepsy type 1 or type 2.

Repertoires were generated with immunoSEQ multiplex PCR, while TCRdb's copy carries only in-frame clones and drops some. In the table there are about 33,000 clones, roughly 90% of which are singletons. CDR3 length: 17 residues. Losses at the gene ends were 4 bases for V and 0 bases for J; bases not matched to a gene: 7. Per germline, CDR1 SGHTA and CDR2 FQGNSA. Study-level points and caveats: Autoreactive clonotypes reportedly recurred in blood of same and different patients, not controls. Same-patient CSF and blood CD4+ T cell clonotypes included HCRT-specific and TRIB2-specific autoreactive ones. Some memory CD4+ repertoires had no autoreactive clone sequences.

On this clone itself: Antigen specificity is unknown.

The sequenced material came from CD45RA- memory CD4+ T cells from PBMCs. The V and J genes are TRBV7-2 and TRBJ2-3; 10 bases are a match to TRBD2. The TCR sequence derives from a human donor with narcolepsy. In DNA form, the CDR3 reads TGTGCCAGCAGCTCCGGGACTAGCGACGAGAGCACAGATACGCAGTATTTT. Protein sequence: CASSSGTSDESTDTQYF.